These 4 T cell receptor beta chains originate from one sample sequenced in a study of blood T cell repertoires in COVID-19. Profiling relied on immunoSEQ multiplex PCR, and the TCRdb table lists in-frame clones only, not all of them. The sample holds some 490,000 clones, 80% to 90% seen once. The specimen was peripheral blood. The receptor source for this set is a human donor in a cohort sampled during active COVID-19.

The chain employs TRBV6-5 and TRBJ1-6; D gene ambiguous. V shed 6 bases and J shed 7 bases, with 13 bases lying between them. Germline values: CDR1 MNHEY, CDR2 SVGAGI. The CDR3 spans 14 residues. CDR3 nucleotide sequence: TGTGCCAGCAGATCGCCCCCTCGGAATTCACCCCTCCACTTT. This encodes CASRSPPRNSPLHF.

The V call is TRBV6-4, the J call TRBJ1-1; D perhaps matches TRBD1 (5 bases). The germline V and J ends were trimmed by 5 bases and 8 bases, with 21 bases remaining between them. The CDR3 is made up of 15 amino acids. The V gene's germline CDR1 is MRHNA and CDR2 SNTAGT. The CDR3 reads CASSPSDRNRGEAFF. The CDR3 coding sequence is TGTGCCAGCAGTCCTTCGGACCGGAATCGGGGGGAAGCTTTCTTT.

The genes are TRBV5-1 and TRBJ1-2, with unresolved D. V was shortened by 0 bases and J by 4 bases, with 13 bases between the two germline ends. CDR1 and CDR2 from the germline V gene are SGHRS and YFSETQ. The CDR3 covers 15 residues. For the CDR3, the DNA is TGCGCCAGCAGCTTGGCCGGAGGAGAGAGCTATGGCTACACCTTC. Encoded protein: CASSLAGGESYGYTF.

The V gene is TRBV18, the J gene TRBJ2-3; 10 bases match TRBD2. From germline, CDR1 is KGHSH and CDR2 LQKENI. The CDR3 contains 17 residues. Germline trimming cut 1 base from V and 5 bases from J; bases unmatched to any gene: 9. The CDR3 region is CASSPLAGGPGRDTQYF. The CDR3 coding sequence is TGTGCCAGCTCACCACTAGCGGGAGGCCCGGGGAGAGATACGCAGTATTTT.